This passage covers 14 T cell receptor beta chains from one sample sequenced in a study of cytomegalovirus exposure and HLA in healthy donors. The PCR ran on 60 Vbeta and 13 Jbeta primers. Profiling relied on immunoSEQ multiplex PCR, and the TCRdb table lists in-frame clones only, not all of them. The table has fewer than 200,000 clones, around 80% seen once. The specimen was PBMCs. The receptors derive from a woman aged 50 to 60 in good health and CMV-seronegative.

The V and J genes are TRBV4-1 and TRBJ2-2, with 9 bases aligning to TRBD1. The V gene's germline CDR1 is MGHRA and CDR2 YSYEKL. V gave up 0 bases and J gave up 9 bases; unmatched junction bases: 14. This CDR3 contains 18 residues. The CDR3 nucleotides read TGCGCCAGCAGCCAAGATCCACGGGACAGGGTTGTTTCCAGGGAGCTGTTTTTT. Residues: CASSQDPRDRVVSRELFF.

The genes are TRBV5-1 and TRBJ2-1; no clear D gene. Trimming shortened V by 1 base and J by 0 bases, and 5 bases separated the two germline ends. Germline values: CDR1 SGHRS, CDR2 YFSETQ. The CDR3 spans 14 residues. Written as DNA, the CDR3 is TGCGCCAGCAGCTTGCGGGTCTCCTACAATGAGCAGTTCTTC. Protein: CASSLRVSYNEQFF.

J is TRBJ1-5 and V is TRBV9; 7 bases map to TRBD1. Germline V gene lookup returns CDR1 SGDLS and CDR2 YYNGEE. The CDR3 extends over 16 amino acids. Trimming took 0 bases from V and 4 from J; bases not matched to a gene: 7. CDR3: CASSVGAGGKNQPQHF. CDR3 DNA: TGTGCCAGCAGCGTAGGGGCAGGGGGAAAGAATCAGCCCCAGCATTTT.

The V call is TRBV28, the J call TRBJ1-5; perhaps TRBD1 as D (5 bases). The CDR3 is made up of 11 amino acids. The ends were cut back, 7 bases at V and 6 bases at J, with 7 bases in the middle. Looked up from germline, CDR1 is MDHEN and CDR2 is SYDVKM. The CDR3 nucleotides are TGTGCCAGCAAGGACATTCAGCCCCAGCATTTT. Translating gives CASKDIQPQHF.

This chain links TRBV7-8 with TRBJ1-4; TRBD1 aligns across 7 bases. Germline V gives CDR1 SGHVS, CDR2 FQNEAQ. Germline trimming cut 1 base from V and 8 bases from J; bases unmatched to any gene: 4. The length of the CDR3 is 14 residues. The CDR3, as DNA: TGTGCCAGCAGCTTAGAGGGGGCTAGAGAAAAACTGTTTTTT. Protein: CASSLEGAREKLFF.

This sequence joins TRBV4-3 and TRBJ2-1; TRBD1 matches at 7 bases. After removal of 3 bases from V and 7 bases from J, the junction contained 9 bases not matched to a gene. Germline V lookup: CDR1 LGHNA, CDR2 YSLEER. The CDR3 has 15 residues. The CDR3 is CASSQGTGEMNEQFF. CDR3 DNA: TGCGCCAGCAGCCAGGGAACAGGGGAAATGAATGAGCAGTTCTTC.

The chain employs TRBV9 and TRBJ2-3; D is undetermined. CDR1 is SGDLS and CDR2 is YYNGEE in the germline V gene. Trimming shortened V by 3 bases and J by 4 bases, and 9 bases separated the two germline ends. The CDR3 consists of 13 residues. As DNA, the CDR3 is TGTGCCAGCAGCGCGAGAGCCCCAGATACGCAGTATTTT. The encoded protein is CASSARAPDTQYF.

This chain links TRBV28 with TRBJ1-2; 7 positions match TRBD1. V was clipped by 2 bases and J by 3 bases; unmatched bases: 9. The CDR3 is made up of 16 amino acids. Germline V gives CDR1 MDHEN, CDR2 SYDVKM. The CDR3 loop is CASSLHRGSGDYGYTF. The CDR3 region has the DNA TGTGCCAGCAGTTTACACAGGGGTTCAGGGGACTATGGCTACACCTTC.

The sample holds one count of this clone. The chain has TRBV28 and TRBJ2-7; 10 bases align to TRBD1. The CDR3 length is 17 residues. With 6 bases clipped from V and 3 bases from J, the junction kept 14 bases outside the gene matches. Germline assignment: CDR1 MDHEN and CDR2 SYDVKM. For the CDR3, the DNA is TGTGCCAGCAGACCCTCCCCCGGGACAGGGGCTCTCTACGAGCAGTACTTC. Translation: CASRPSPGTGALYEQYF.

The V gene is TRBV5-4, the J gene TRBJ2-7, with D unclear. The germline V gene has CDR1 SGHNT and CDR2 YYREEE (reference sequence). V was pared by 4 bases and J by 0 bases, with 17 bases between. The CDR3 has 16 amino acids. In nucleotides, the CDR3 is TGTGCCAGCAGCCAGGATCCCACCCACAGCTCCTACGAGCAGTACTTC. Translating it yields CASSQDPTHSSYEQYF.

This clone occurred a few times. This chain connects TRBV5-4 to TRBJ2-7; 7 bases match TRBD1. Germline assignment: CDR1 SGHNT and CDR2 YYREEE (reference sequence). The CDR3 is made up of 14 amino acids. V gave up 4 bases and J gave up 0 bases; unmatched junction bases: 4. The CDR3 loop reads CASSPGQNSYEQYF. The CDR3 coding sequence is TGTGCCAGCAGCCCGGGACAGAACTCCTACGAGCAGTACTTC.

V gene TRBV10-3 combines with J gene TRBJ1-2, with 12 bases that match TRBD1. The CDR3 length is 16 residues. Germline assignment: CDR1 ENHRY and CDR2 SYGVKD. The J segment lost 6 bases and the V segment lost 6 bases, leaving 11 bases of the junction unmatched. The CDR3 DNA follows: TGTGCCATCAGACTTGCCGGGACAGGGGGCGGGGATGGCTACACCTTC. This codes for CAIRLAGTGGGDGYTF.

The gene calls are TRBV6-1 and TRBJ2-7; D unclear. Germline CDR1 reads MNHNS; CDR2 reads SASEGT. The V and J ends lost 6 bases and 6 bases respectively, with 12 bases between them. The CDR3 has 12 amino acids. Here the CDR3 reads CASSDRVPEQYF. CDR3 in DNA: TGTGCCAGCAGCGACCGGGTTCCCGAGCAGTACTTC.

The chain has TRBV28 and TRBJ2-7; 10 bases are a match to TRBD1. Germline CDR1 reads MDHEN; CDR2 reads SYDVKM. Losses at the gene ends were 7 bases for V and 2 bases for J; bases not matched to a gene: 5. This CDR3 has 14 residues. The CDR3 here is CASKGQGLPYEQYF. Written as DNA, the CDR3 is TGTGCCAGCAAGGGACAGGGGTTACCCTACGAGCAGTACTTC. Based on the CDR3 plus reference TRBV28 and TRBJ2-7, the full variable domain is DVKVTQSSRYLVKRTGEKVFLECVQDMDHENMFWYRQDPGLGLRLIYFSYDVKMKEKGDIPEGYSVSREKKERFSLILESASTNQTSMYLCASKGQGLPYEQYFGPGTRLTVT.